This TCR beta chain appears in the sequencing data of a study of response to subunit inactivated influenza vaccine. This CDR3 spans 16 amino acids. Trimming took 5 bases from V and 2 from J; bases not matched to a gene: 7. Germline V gene data show CDR1 as SGHTA and CDR2 as FQGNSA. This clonotype was seen more than once but under ten times. TCRdb used MiXCR to reprocess the RT-PCR reads, holding one entry per CDR3 protein. The sample lists more than 450,000 distinct CDR3 sequences, about 11% occurring once. The sample also formed part of further work on T cells expressing NK-cell markers. Per that study: A 5'RACE template switching approach incorporating UMIs was used to make TCR beta cDNA. TCR beta repertoires came from sorted CD3+CD56+NKG2C+, CD3+CD56+NKG2C- and CD3+CD56-NKG2C+ T cells.

The TCR sequence derives from a middle-aged man who received an inactivated influenza vaccine. The sequenced sample was PBMCs from blood, obtained on the day of vaccination. V usage is TRBV7-2 and J usage is TRBJ2-3; 10 nucleotides line up with TRBD2. CDR3: CASSTGLAVHTDTQYF. DNA for the CDR3: TGTGCCAGCAGCACAGGACTAGCGGTCCACACAGATACGCAGTATTTT.